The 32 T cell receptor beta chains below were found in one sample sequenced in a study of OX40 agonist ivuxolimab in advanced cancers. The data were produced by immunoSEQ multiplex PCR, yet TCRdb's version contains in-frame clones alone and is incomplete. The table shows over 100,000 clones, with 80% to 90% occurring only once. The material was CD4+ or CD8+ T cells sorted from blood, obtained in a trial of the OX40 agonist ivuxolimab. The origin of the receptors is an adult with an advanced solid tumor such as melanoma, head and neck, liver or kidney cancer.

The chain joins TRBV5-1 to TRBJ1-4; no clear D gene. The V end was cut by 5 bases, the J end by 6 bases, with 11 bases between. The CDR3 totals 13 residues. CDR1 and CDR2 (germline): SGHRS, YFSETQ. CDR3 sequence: CASSPPGDEKLFF. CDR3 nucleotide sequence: TGCGCCAGCAGTCCACCCGGGGATGAAAAACTGTTTTTT.

CDR3 sequence reads: CASRVVAGGPEAFF. In nucleotides, the CDR3 is TGTGCCAGCAGGGTCGTGGCAGGGGGCCCTGAAGCTTTCTTT. The rearrangement links TRBV11-2 to TRBJ1-1; 8 positions agree with TRBD1. The V gene end was trimmed by 6 bases and the J gene end by 6 bases; junction bases not matched to a gene: 9. This CDR3 has 14 residues. CDR1 and CDR2 from the germline V gene are SGHAT and FQNNGV.

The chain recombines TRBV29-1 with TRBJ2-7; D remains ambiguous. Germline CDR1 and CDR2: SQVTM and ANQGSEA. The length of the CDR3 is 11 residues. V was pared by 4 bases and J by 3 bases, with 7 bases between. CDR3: CSVGEYYEQYF. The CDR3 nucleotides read TGCAGCGTTGGGGAATACTACGAGCAGTACTTC.

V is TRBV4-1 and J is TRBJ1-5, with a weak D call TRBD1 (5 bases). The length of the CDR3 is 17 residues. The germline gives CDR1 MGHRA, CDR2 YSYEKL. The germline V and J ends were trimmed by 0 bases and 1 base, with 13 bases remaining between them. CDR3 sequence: CASSQDPRGGSNQPQHF. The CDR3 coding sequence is TGCGCCAGCAGCCAAGATCCGAGGGGAGGGAGCAATCAGCCCCAGCATTTT.

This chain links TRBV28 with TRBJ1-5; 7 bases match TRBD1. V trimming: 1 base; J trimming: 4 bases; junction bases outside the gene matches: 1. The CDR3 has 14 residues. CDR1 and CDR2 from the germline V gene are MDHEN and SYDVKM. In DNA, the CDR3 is TGTGCCAGCAGTTTATCAGGGGGTAATCAGCCCCAGCATTTT. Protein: CASSLSGGNQPQHF.

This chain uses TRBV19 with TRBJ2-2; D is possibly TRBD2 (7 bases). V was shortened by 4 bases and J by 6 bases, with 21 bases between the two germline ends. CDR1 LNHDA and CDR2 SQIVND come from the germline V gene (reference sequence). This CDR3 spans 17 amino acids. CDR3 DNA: TGTGCCAGTAGTACCGGTGGAAGGGGGGGGCTCCCCGGGGAGCTGTTTTTT. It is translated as CASSTGGRGGLPGELFF. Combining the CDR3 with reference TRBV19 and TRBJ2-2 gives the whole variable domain DGGITQSPKYLFRKEGQNVTLSCEQNLNHDAMYWYRQDPGQGLRLIYYSQIVNDFQKGDIAEGYSVSREKKESFPLTVTSAQKNPTAFYLCASSTGGRGGLPGELFFGEGSRLTVL.

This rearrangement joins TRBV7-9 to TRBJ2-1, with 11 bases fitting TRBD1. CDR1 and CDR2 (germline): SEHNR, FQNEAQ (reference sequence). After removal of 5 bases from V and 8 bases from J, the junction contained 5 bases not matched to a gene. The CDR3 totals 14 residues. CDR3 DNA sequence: TGTGCCAGCAGCGCAGGACAGGGGGCGGATGAGCAGTTCTTC. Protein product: CASSAGQGADEQFF.

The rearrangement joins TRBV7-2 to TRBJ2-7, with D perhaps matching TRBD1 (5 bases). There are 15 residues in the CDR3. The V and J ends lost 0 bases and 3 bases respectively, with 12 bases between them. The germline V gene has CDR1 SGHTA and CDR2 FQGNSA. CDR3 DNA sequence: TGTGCCAGCAGCTTAGCGGCAGGGCTTTTCTACGAGCAGTACTTC. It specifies CASSLAAGLFYEQYF.

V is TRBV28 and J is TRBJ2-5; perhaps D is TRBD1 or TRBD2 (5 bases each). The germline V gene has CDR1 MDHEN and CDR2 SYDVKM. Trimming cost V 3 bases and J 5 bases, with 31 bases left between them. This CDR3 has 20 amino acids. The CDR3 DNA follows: TGTGCCAGCAGTTTGGTGGGGGTGGCACCCATGCGAACACCTTCGGAGACCCAGTACTTC. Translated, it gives CASSLVGVAPMRTPSETQYF.

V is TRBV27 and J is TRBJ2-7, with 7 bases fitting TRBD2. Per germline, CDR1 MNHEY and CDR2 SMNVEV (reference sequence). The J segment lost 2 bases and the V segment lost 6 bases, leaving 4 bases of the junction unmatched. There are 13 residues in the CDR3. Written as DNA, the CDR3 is TGTGCCAGCAGATCAGGACTAGCCTACGAGCAGTACTTC. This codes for CASRSGLAYEQYF.

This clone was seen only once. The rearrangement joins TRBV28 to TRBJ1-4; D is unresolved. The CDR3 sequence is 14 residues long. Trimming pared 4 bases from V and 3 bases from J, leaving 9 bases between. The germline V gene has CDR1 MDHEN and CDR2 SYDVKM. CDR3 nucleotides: TGTGCCAGCAGTTCGGCGGCACCTAATGAAAAACTGTTTTTT. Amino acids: CASSSAAPNEKLFF.

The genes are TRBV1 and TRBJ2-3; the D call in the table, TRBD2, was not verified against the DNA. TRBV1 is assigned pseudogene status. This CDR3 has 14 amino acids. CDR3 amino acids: CTSTRTSGGPTQYF. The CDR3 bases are TGCACCAGCACCCGGACTAGCGGGGGGCCTACGCAGTATTTT.

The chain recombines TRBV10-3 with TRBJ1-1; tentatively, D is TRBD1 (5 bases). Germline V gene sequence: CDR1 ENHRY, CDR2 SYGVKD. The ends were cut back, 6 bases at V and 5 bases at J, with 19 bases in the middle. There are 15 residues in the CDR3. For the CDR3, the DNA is TGTGCCATCAGCGATGAACGAGGGGTTAGGACTGAAGCTTTCTTT. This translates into CAISDERGVRTEAFF.

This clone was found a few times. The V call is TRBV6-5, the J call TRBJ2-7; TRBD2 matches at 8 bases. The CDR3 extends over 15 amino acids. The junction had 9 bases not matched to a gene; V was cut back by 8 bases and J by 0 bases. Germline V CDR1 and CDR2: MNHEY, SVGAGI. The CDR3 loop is CASGKGGGSSYEQYF. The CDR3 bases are TGTGCCAGCGGTAAAGGCGGGGGGAGCTCCTACGAGCAGTACTTC.

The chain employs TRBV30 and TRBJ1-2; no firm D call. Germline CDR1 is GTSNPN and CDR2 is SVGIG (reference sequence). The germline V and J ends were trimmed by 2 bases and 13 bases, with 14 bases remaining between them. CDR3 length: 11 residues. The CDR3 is CAWSSPTPFTF. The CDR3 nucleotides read TGTGCCTGGAGTTCCCCCACCCCTTTCACCTTC.

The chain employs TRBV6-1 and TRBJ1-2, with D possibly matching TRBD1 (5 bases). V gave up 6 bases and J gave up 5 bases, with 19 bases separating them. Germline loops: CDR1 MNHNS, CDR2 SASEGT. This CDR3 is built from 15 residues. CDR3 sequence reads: CASSADSFGSYGYTF. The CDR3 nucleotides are TGTGCCAGCAGCGCAGACAGTTTCGGAAGTTATGGCTACACCTTC.

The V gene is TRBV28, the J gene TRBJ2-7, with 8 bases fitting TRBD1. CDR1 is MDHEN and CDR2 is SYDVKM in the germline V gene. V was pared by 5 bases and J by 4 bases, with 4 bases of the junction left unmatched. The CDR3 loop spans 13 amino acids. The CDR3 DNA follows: TGTGCCAGCAGTCCAGGGGGCAGGTACGAGCAGTACTTC. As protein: CASSPGGRYEQYF.

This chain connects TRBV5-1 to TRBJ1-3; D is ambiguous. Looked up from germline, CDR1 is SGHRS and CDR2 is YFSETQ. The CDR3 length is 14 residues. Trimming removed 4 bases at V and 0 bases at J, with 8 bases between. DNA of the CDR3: TGCGCCAGCAGCCTCGAGAGCTCTGGAAACACCATATATTTT. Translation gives CASSLESSGNTIYF.

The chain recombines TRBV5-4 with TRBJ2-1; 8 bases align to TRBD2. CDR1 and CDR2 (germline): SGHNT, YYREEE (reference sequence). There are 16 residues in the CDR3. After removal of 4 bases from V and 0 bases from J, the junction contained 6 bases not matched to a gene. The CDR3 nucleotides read TGTGCCAGCAGCCGGGGGGGTCGGAGCTCCTACAATGAGCAGTTCTTC. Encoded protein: CASSRGGRSSYNEQFF.

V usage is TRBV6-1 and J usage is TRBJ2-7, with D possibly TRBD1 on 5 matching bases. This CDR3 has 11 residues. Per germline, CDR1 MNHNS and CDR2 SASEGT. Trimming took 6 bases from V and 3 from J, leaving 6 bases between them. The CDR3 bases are TGTGCCAGCAGGGACAACTACGAGCAGTACTTC. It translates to CASRDNYEQYF.

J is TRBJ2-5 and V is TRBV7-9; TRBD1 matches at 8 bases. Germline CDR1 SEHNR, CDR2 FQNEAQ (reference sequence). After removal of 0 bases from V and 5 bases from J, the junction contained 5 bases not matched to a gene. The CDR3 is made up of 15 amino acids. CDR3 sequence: CASSLAAGGWETQYF. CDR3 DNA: TGTGCCAGCAGCTTAGCAGCAGGGGGCTGGGAGACCCAGTACTTC.

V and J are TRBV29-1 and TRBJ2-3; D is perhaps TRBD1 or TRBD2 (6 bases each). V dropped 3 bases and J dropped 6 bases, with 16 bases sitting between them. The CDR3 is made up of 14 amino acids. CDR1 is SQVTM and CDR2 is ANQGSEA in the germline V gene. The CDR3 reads CSVDMVGGGDTQYF. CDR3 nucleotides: TGCAGCGTTGATATGGTCGGGGGCGGGGATACGCAGTATTTT.

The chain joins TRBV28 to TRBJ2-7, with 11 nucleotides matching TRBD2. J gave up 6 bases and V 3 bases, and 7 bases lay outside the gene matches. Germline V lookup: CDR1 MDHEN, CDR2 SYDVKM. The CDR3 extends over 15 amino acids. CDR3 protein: CASSLGTSGSVEQYF. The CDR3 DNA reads TGTGCCAGCAGTTTGGGGACTAGCGGTTCGGTCGAGCAGTACTTC.

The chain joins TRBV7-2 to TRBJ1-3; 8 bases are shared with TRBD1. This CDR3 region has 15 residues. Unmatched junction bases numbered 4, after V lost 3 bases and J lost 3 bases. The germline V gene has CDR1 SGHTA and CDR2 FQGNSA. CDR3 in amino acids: CASSLQGAFGNTIYF. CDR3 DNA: TGTGCCAGCAGCTTGCAGGGGGCGTTTGGAAACACCATATATTTT.

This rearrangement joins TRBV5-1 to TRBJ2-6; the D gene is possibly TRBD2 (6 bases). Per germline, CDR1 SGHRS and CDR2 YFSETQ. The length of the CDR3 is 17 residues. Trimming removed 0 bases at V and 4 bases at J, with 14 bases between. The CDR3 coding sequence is TGCGCCAGCAGCTTGGGGCCAGGGAGGTCAGGGGCCAACGTCCTGACTTTC. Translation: CASSLGPGRSGANVLTF.

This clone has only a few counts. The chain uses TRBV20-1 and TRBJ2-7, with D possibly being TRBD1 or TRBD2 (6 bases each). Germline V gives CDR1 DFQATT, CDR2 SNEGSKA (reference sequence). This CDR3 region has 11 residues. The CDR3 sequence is CRMEGGYEQYF. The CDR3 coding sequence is TGCAGGATGGAGGGGGGCTACGAGCAGTACTTC.

This CDR3 is CASSQTTGGYSPLHF. The CDR3 DNA sequence: TGCGCCAGCAGCCAAACGACAGGGGGCTATTCACCCCTCCACTTT. The V gene is TRBV4-3, the J gene TRBJ1-6; TRBD1 matches 10 bases. Looked up from germline, CDR1 is LGHNA and CDR2 is YSLEER. Trimming took 2 bases from V and 8 from J; bases not matched to a gene: 3. This CDR3 region has 15 residues.

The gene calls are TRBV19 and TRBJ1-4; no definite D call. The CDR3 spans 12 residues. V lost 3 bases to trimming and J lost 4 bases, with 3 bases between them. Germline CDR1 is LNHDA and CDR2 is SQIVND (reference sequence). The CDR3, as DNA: TGTGCCAGTAGTATCGGTAATGAAAAACTGTTTTTT. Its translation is CASSIGNEKLFF.

The CDR3 nucleotides are TGTGCCAGCAGTGTTGGCAGGGTGAACACTGAAGCTTTCTTT. Amino acid sequence: CASSVGRVNTEAFF. The V gene is TRBV6-1, the J gene TRBJ1-1; D perhaps matches TRBD1 (5 bases). The CDR3 has 14 amino acids. Trimming shortened V by 4 bases and J by 0 bases, and 9 bases separated the two germline ends. The germline CDR1 and CDR2 sequences are MNHNS and SASEGT.

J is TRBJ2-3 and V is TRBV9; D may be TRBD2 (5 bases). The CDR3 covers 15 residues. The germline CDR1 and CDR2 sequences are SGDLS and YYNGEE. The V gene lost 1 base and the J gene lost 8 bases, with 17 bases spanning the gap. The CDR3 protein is CASSVSAVPSGTQYF. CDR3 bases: TGTGCCAGCAGCGTATCAGCGGTCCCGTCCGGTACGCAGTATTTT.

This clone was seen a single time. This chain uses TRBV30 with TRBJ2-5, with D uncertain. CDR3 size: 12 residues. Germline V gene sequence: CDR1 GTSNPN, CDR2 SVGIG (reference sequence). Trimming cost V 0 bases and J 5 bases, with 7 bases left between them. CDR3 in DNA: TGTGCCTGGAGTGTAACCGGGGAGACCCAGTACTTC. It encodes CAWSVTGETQYF.

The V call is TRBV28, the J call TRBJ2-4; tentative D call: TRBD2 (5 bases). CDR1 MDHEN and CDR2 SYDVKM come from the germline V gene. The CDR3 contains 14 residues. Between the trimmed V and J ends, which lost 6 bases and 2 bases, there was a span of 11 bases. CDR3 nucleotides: TGTGCCAGCAGCTCTGGCGGGTCCAAAAACATTCAGTACTTC. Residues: CASSSGGSKNIQYF.